Shown below are 27 T cell receptor beta chains from a single sample sequenced in a study of OX40 agonist ivuxolimab in advanced cancers. Sequencing was performed with immunoSEQ multiplex PCR; in TCRdb, only in-frame clones are kept and a portion is missing. The sample holds tens of thousands of clones, roughly 92% seen once. The sample in question was CD4+ or CD8+ T cells sorted from blood, obtained in a trial of the OX40 agonist ivuxolimab. The receptors come from an adult with an advanced solid tumor such as melanoma, head and neck, liver or kidney cancer.

This chain uses TRBV28 with TRBJ1-5; TRBD1 aligns across 10 bases. Germline CDR1 MDHEN, CDR2 SYDVKM. The trim removed 6 bases at V and 5 bases at J, leaving 10 bases unmatched. The CDR3 consists of 16 residues. Written as DNA, the CDR3 is TGTGCCAGCAGGGCTGGGGACAGGGGCCTCGATCAGCCCCAGCATTTT. This translates into CASRAGDRGLDQPQHF.

This clone has just one count. This rearrangement joins TRBV18 to TRBJ2-4; tentatively, D is TRBD1 or TRBD2 (5 bases each). This CDR3 spans 14 amino acids. Trimming left V 0 bases short and J 7 bases short, with 10 bases between. Per the germline V gene, CDR1 is KGHSH and CDR2 is LQKENI. CDR3 bases: TGTGCCAGCTCACCACCCCAGGGAGCGAACATTCAGTACTTC. Translating gives CASSPPQGANIQYF.

The J gene is TRBJ1-5, the V gene TRBV19, with a tentative D call TRBD1 (6 bases). The germline V gene has CDR1 LNHDA and CDR2 SQIVND (reference sequence). V lost 7 bases and J lost 2, with 9 bases in between. The length of the CDR3 is 13 residues. CDR3 DNA sequence: TGTGCCAGTAATCGACAGGGCAATCAGCCCCAGCATTTT. Its protein product is CASNRQGNQPQHF.

This clone was seen only once. The rearrangement links TRBV7-2 to TRBJ1-2; a possible D gene is TRBD1 (5 bases). This CDR3 has 17 amino acids. V was pared by 2 bases and J by 6 bases, with 22 bases between. Germline CDR1 is SGHTA and CDR2 is FQGNSA. The CDR3, as DNA: TGTGCCAGCAGCTTACAACGCCAGACAGCTGGGGGGGATGGCTACACCTTC. It translates to CASSLQRQTAGGDGYTF.

The CDR3 loop is CASSLDGPSKNIQYF. The CDR3 nucleotides read TGTGCCAGCAGCTTGGACGGGCCGTCCAAAAACATTCAGTACTTC. The rearrangement links TRBV7-2 to TRBJ2-4; D is undetermined. Trimming pared 3 bases from V and 2 bases from J, leaving 11 bases between. Germline CDR1 SGHTA, CDR2 FQGNSA. This CDR3 contains 15 residues.

This chain uses TRBV5-8 with TRBJ2-3; no clear D. V lost 1 base, J lost 3 bases, and 12 bases lay in between. Germline values: CDR1 SGHTS, CDR2 YDEGEE. This CDR3 spans 15 amino acids. The CDR3 reads CASSLKERWTDTQYF. DNA of the CDR3: TGTGCCAGCAGCTTGAAGGAGCGATGGACAGATACGCAGTATTTT.

The V and J genes are TRBV7-8 and TRBJ2-5; TRBD1 is a possible D gene (6 bases). CDR1 and CDR2 from the germline V gene are SGHVS and FQNEAQ. Trimming removed 5 bases from V and 2 bases from J, with 15 bases in between. The CDR3 contains 15 residues. CDR3 region: CASSQDGQNQETQYF. CDR3 sequence (DNA): TGTGCCAGCAGCCAGGACGGACAGAATCAAGAGACCCAGTACTTC.

The rearrangement uses TRBV28 and TRBJ2-3; D could derive from TRBD1 or TRBD2 (6 bases each). This CDR3 region has 14 residues. Germline V gene lookup returns CDR1 MDHEN and CDR2 SYDVKM. Deletions cut 6 bases from V and 1 base from J, with 11 bases between. CDR3 residues: CASRGGHRTDTQYF. CDR3 DNA sequence: TGTGCCAGCAGGGGGGGACACCGCACAGATACGCAGTATTTT. Full variable domain (outside the CDR3, taken from reference TRBV28 and TRBJ2-3): DVKVTQSSRYLVKRTGEKVFLECVQDMDHENMFWYRQDPGLGLRLIYFSYDVKMKEKGDIPEGYSVSREKKERFSLILESASTNQTSMYLCASRGGHRTDTQYFGPGTRLTVL.

About this clone itself: The same CDR3 arises from other DNA sequences in this sample as well. This chain connects TRBV11-3 to TRBJ2-2; 12 bases line up with TRBD2. Unmatched junction bases numbered 4, after V lost 6 bases and J lost 5 bases. Germline-derived CDR1 and CDR2 are SGHNT and YENEEA. This CDR3 is 15 amino acids long. CDR3 nucleotides: TGTGCCAGCAGTTTGGGACTAGCGGGTACCGGGGAGCTGTTTTTT. Protein: CASSLGLAGTGELFF.

The V call is TRBV5-5, the J call TRBJ2-7, with D maybe TRBD1 (6 bases). This CDR3 region has 17 residues. CDR1 and CDR2 (germline): SGHKS, YYEKEE (reference sequence). Deletions cut 2 bases from V and 2 bases from J, with 20 bases between. The CDR3: CASSFKFRDKLAYEQYF. The CDR3 nucleotides are TGTGCCAGCAGCTTCAAGTTTAGGGACAAACTTGCCTACGAGCAGTACTTC.

The rearrangement uses TRBV29-1 and TRBJ2-5, with TRBD1 matching over 9 bases. The CDR3 length is 17 residues. Trimming at V came to 6 bases and at J to 5 bases, leaving 19 bases not matched to a gene. The germline gives CDR1 SQVTM, CDR2 ANQGSEA. The CDR3 loop is CSVDPGQGQGVVETQYF. CDR3 coding DNA: TGCAGCGTGGATCCGGGACAGGGTCAAGGCGTGGTGGAGACCCAGTACTTC. Drawing the rest from reference TRBV29-1 and TRBJ2-5, the complete variable domain is SAVISQKPSRDICQRGTSLTIQCQVDSQVTMMFWYRQQPGQSLTLIATANQGSEATYESGFVIDKFPISRPNLTFSTLTVSNMSPEDSSIYLCSVDPGQGQGVVETQYFGPGTRLLVL.

The chain has TRBV6-6 and TRBJ2-1; D unresolved. CDR1 and CDR2 (germline): MNHNY, SVGAGI (reference sequence). V was clipped by 4 bases and J by 12 bases, with 10 bases between them. The CDR3 totals 11 residues. This chain's CDR3 is CASSSMAGQFF. CDR3 coding DNA: TGTGCCAGCAGTTCCATGGCTGGGCAGTTCTTC.

The chain recombines TRBV6-6 with TRBJ2-2; D possibly uses TRBD1 or TRBD2 (6 bases each). CDR1 is MNHNY, CDR2 SVGAGI, per germline (reference sequence). V lost 3 bases to trimming and J lost 4 bases, with 12 bases between them. The CDR3 runs 15 residues. This CDR3 reads CASSYRGAPTGELFF. Here the CDR3 DNA reads TGTGCCAGCAGTTATAGGGGGGCGCCCACCGGGGAGCTGTTTTTT.

The CDR3 reads CASSPLQADTQYF. As DNA, the CDR3 is TGTGCCAGCTCACCACTCCAAGCAGATACGCAGTATTTT. The V call is TRBV18, the J call TRBJ2-3; no firm D call. Germline V CDR1 and CDR2: KGHSH, LQKENI. V was clipped by 1 base and J by 4 bases, with 6 bases between them. The CDR3 length is 13 residues. Looking up the rest from reference TRBV18 and TRBJ2-3 gives the full variable domain: NAGVMQNPRHLVRRRGQEARLRCSPMKGHSHVYWYRQLPEEGLKFMVYLQKENIIDESGMPKERFSAEFPKEGPSILRIQQVVRGDSAAYFCASSPLQADTQYFGPGTRLTVL.

The chain carries TRBV6-5 and TRBJ2-7, with no clear D. CDR3 length: 13 residues. V lost 2 bases and J 0 bases, leaving 5 bases between the germline ends. Germline CDR1 MNHEY, CDR2 SVGAGI. CDR3 DNA: TGTGCCAGCAGTTACCCCTCCTCCTACGAGCAGTACTTC. This sequence encodes CASSYPSSYEQYF.

The rearrangement joins TRBV27 to TRBJ2-1; unclear D gene. Germline V CDR1 and CDR2: MNHEY, SMNVEV (reference sequence). Trimming removed 0 bases at V and 7 bases at J, with 10 bases between. The CDR3 loop spans 14 amino acids. The CDR3 DNA reads as TGTGCCAGCAGTTTATCCCCCAGCCAAAATGAGCAGTTCTTC. Residues: CASSLSPSQNEQFF.

The V call is TRBV28, the J call TRBJ2-7; 10 nucleotides agree with TRBD1. This CDR3 comprises 15 residues. V dropped 6 bases and J dropped 4; count of bases not matched to a gene: 9. Germline loops: CDR1 MDHEN, CDR2 SYDVKM. CDR3: CASSTPGQGIYEQYF. The CDR3 region has the DNA TGTGCCAGCAGCACACCGGGACAGGGGATTTACGAGCAGTACTTC.

This sequence joins TRBV27 and TRBJ2-7; 11 bases are a match to TRBD1. This CDR3 has 13 amino acids. V was clipped by 6 bases and J by 7 bases; unmatched bases: 5. Germline CDR1 reads MNHEY; CDR2 reads SMNVEV (reference sequence). The CDR3 loop reads CASRRTGGQEQYF. The CDR3 nucleotides read TGTGCCAGCAGACGGACAGGGGGCCAAGAGCAGTACTTC.

Note on this clone: The junction departs from germline at one end; a sequencing error may be responsible. J is TRBJ2-4 and V is TRBV16, with D tentatively TRBD1 (5 bases). This CDR3 is built from 14 residues. Germline CDR1 is KGHSY and CDR2 is FQNENV. DNA for the CDR3: TGTGCCAGCAGCCAATCACAGGCCATAAACATTCAGTACTTC. It encodes CASSQSQAINIQYF.

This chain uses TRBV18 with TRBJ1-2, with D possibly being TRBD1 (6 bases). V was pared by 0 bases and J by 6 bases, with 17 bases between. The germline V gene encodes CDR1 KGHSH and CDR2 LQKENI. The CDR3 is made up of 16 amino acids. CDR3 amino acids: CASSPPVGTNGNGYTF. CDR3 bases: TGTGCCAGCTCACCACCTGTCGGGACAAACGGAAATGGCTACACCTTC.

This clone was seen only a few times. The chain couples TRBV18 to TRBJ2-5, with D possibly being TRBD1 (5 bases). The length of the CDR3 is 15 residues. Germline assignment: CDR1 KGHSH and CDR2 LQKENI. Deletions cut 6 bases from V and 4 bases from J, with 18 bases between. CDR3 residues: CASSRAPIGAETQYF. CDR3 coding DNA: TGTGCCAGCTCTCGCGCTCCGATAGGGGCAGAGACCCAGTACTTC.

The genes are TRBV5-5 and TRBJ2-5; D is ambiguous. V was cut by 4 bases and J by 3 bases, with 13 bases left in between. The length of the CDR3 is 14 residues. Germline CDR1 and CDR2: SGHKS and YYEKEE (reference sequence). CDR3 in amino acids: CASSPRRLEETQYF. The CDR3 coding sequence is TGTGCCAGCAGCCCCAGGCGATTAGAAGAGACCCAGTACTTC.

J is TRBJ1-3 and V is TRBV5-8; D gene uncertain. V lost 7 bases to trimming and J lost 1 base, with 6 bases between them. The germline gives CDR1 SGHTS, CDR2 YDEGEE. This CDR3 has 12 residues. CDR3 protein: CASSGSGNTIYF. For the CDR3, the DNA is TGTGCCAGCTCGGGGTCTGGAAACACCATATATTTT.

This clone showed up just once. V usage is TRBV5-4 and J usage is TRBJ2-7, with a possible D match to TRBD2 (6 bases). Germline V gene data show CDR1 as SGHNT and CDR2 as YYREEE (reference sequence). The length of the CDR3 is 14 residues. Trimming stripped 1 base from V and 2 bases from J, with 10 bases between. DNA for the CDR3: TGTGCCAGCAGCTTGAACGGGGGAGCCTACGAGCAGTACTTC. Protein: CASSLNGGAYEQYF.

The gene calls are TRBV11-1 and TRBJ2-3; D possibly corresponds to TRBD1 (6 bases). The CDR3 length is 15 residues. Trimming took 5 bases from V and 5 from J, leaving 17 bases between them. From germline, CDR1 is SGHAT and CDR2 FQDESV (reference sequence). The CDR3 DNA sequence: TGTGCCAGCAGCACCCGGACAGAAACCCGAGATACGCAGTATTTT. This gives the protein CASSTRTETRDTQYF.

The chain uses TRBV5-1 and TRBJ2-3; D is undetermined. This CDR3 comprises 13 residues. Germline V lookup: CDR1 SGHRS, CDR2 YFSETQ. The V end lost 4 bases, the J end lost 5 bases, and 11 bases lay between the germline ends. The CDR3 loop reads CASSDIPGDTQYF. The CDR3 DNA reads as TGCGCCAGCAGCGACATCCCGGGAGATACGCAGTATTTT.

In its sample, this clone was seen once. The chain uses TRBV25-1 and TRBJ2-3, with D perhaps assigned TRBD1 or TRBD2 (5 bases each). The germline V and J ends were trimmed by 5 bases and 8 bases, with 11 bases remaining between them. Germline CDR1 reads MGHDK; CDR2 reads SYGVNS. The CDR3 has 12 amino acids. Here the CDR3 DNA reads TGTGCCAGCAGTTCAAGTGGGGGTACGCAGTATTTT. This encodes CASSSSGGTQYF.